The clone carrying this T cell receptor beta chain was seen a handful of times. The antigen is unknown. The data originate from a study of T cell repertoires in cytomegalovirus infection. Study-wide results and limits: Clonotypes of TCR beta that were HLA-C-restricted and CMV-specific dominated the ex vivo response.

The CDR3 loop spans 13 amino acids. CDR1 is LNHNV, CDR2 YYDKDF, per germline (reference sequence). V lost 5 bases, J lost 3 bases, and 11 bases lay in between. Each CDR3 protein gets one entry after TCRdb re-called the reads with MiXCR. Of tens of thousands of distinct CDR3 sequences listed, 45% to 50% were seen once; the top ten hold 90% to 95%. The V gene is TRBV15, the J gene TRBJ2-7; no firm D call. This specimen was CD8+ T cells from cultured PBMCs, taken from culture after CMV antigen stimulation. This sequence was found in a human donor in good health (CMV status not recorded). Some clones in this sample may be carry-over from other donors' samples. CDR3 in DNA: TGTGCCACCAGCTATAGACGGTACTACGAGCAGTACTTC. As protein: CATSYRRYYEQYF.